The 29 T cell receptor beta chains given below trace back to one sample, sequenced in a study of T cell responses to AZD1222 COVID-19 vaccine. The table came from immunoSEQ multiplex PCR; TCRdb's copy has only in-frame clones and leaves some out. The sample lists 90,000 to 140,000 clones; roughly 80% were seen once. The sample in question was peripheral blood, obtained on day 0 of AZD1222 vaccination. These receptors were obtained from an adult in good health.

V and J are TRBV3-1 (or the pseudogene TRBV3-2) and TRBJ2-2, with TRBD2 matching over 15 bases. The CDR3 consists of 19 residues. From germline, CDR1 is LGHDT and CDR2 YNNKEL (reference sequence). J gave up 6 bases and V 1 base, and 9 bases lay outside the gene matches. CDR3 sequence reads: CASSQGTSGGDSKAGELFF. In DNA form, the CDR3 reads TGTGCCAGCAGCCAAGGGACTAGCGGGGGGGACTCCAAGGCCGGGGAGCTGTTTTTT.

The chain joins TRBV6-5 to TRBJ1-2; D possibly corresponds to TRBD1 (5 bases). The CDR3 runs to 13 residues. Germline V gives CDR1 MNHEY, CDR2 SVGAGI. The germline V and J ends were trimmed by 5 bases and 1 base, with 8 bases remaining between them. The CDR3 DNA follows: TGTGCCAGCAGTCCTCAGGGTAACTATGGCTACACCTTC. Translated, it gives CASSPQGNYGYTF.

The V call is TRBV12-3 or TRBV12-4, the J call TRBJ1-1; D may be TRBD1 (6 bases). The CDR3 contains 12 residues. Deletions cut 5 bases from V and 7 bases from J, with 11 bases between. The CDR3 is CASSPTGREAFF. The CDR3 DNA is TGTGCCAGCAGTCCCACAGGGCGTGAAGCTTTCTTT.

The chain is built from TRBV19 and TRBJ2-1, with a tentative D call TRBD2 (6 bases). This CDR3 contains 14 residues. V lost 11 bases to trimming and J lost 5 bases, with 19 bases between them. Germline CDR1 LNHDA, CDR2 SQIVND (reference sequence). CDR3: CACNVGGTHNEQFF. CDR3 coding DNA: TGTGCCTGCAACGTGGGGGGAACTCACAATGAGCAGTTCTTC.

The chain is built from TRBV5-1 and TRBJ2-3, with 7 positions matching TRBD1. Germline CDR1 is SGHRS and CDR2 is YFSETQ. The ends lost 4 bases at V and 0 bases at J; junction bases unmatched: 11. The CDR3 runs to 17 residues. The DNA of the CDR3 is TGCGCCAGCAGCGTCAATCCGGGACAGCCTAGCACAGATACGCAGTATTTT. Amino acids: CASSVNPGQPSTDTQYF.

This clone was seen only a few times. The chain is built from TRBV7-2 and TRBJ1-6; D is unclear. In germline, CDR1 is SGHTA, CDR2 FQGNSA. Trimming removed 2 bases at V and 9 bases at J, with 11 bases between. CDR3 length: 14 amino acids. Here the CDR3 reads CASSLSPSGSPLHF. The CDR3 nucleotides are TGTGCCAGCAGCTTATCCCCGAGTGGTTCACCCCTCCACTTT.

The rearrangement links TRBV12-3 or TRBV12-4 to TRBJ2-3; 7 nucleotides match TRBD2. The CDR3 is 13 residues long. Trimming cost V 7 bases and J 0 bases; bases outside gene matches: 1. The CDR3 DNA reads as TGTGCCAGCACCGGGGGGAGCACAGATACGCAGTATTTT. It yields the protein CASTGGSTDTQYF.

This chain connects TRBV7-9 to TRBJ2-4; a possible D gene is TRBD2 (6 bases). Germline V gives CDR1 SEHNR, CDR2 FQNEAQ (reference sequence). This CDR3 region has 13 residues. Trimming pared 7 bases from V and 6 bases from J, leaving 13 bases between. CDR3 residues: CASTRDSLNIQYF. Written as DNA, the CDR3 is TGTGCCAGCACCCGGGACTCTTTAAACATTCAGTACTTC.

The J gene is TRBJ1-4, the V gene TRBV2, with a tentative D call TRBD1 (6 bases). The length of the CDR3 is 15 residues. The V and J ends lost 6 bases and 7 bases respectively, with 18 bases between them. Germline CDR1 reads SNHLY; CDR2 reads FYNNEI. This chain's CDR3 is CASSRNRDKSEKLFF. Written as DNA, the CDR3 is TGTGCCAGCAGCAGGAACCGGGACAAGTCTGAAAAACTGTTTTTT.

This clone was found a few times. The rearrangement links TRBV19 to TRBJ1-3; no firm D call. The V gene's germline CDR1 is LNHDA and CDR2 SQIVND (reference sequence). V lost 3 bases and J lost 4, with 10 bases in between. The CDR3 totals 14 residues. CDR3 nucleotide sequence: TGTGCCAGTAGTATTGGCCCTGGAGGAAACACCATATATTTT. It translates to CASSIGPGGNTIYF.

This chain links TRBV7-2 with TRBJ1-3, with D unresolved. Trimming stripped 1 base from V and 2 bases from J, with 9 bases between. Per the germline V gene, CDR1 is SGHTA and CDR2 is FQGNSA. CDR3 length: 15 amino acids. The CDR3 sequence: CASSLERRTGNTIYF. In DNA, the CDR3 is TGTGCCAGCAGCTTAGAACGGAGAACTGGAAACACCATATATTTT.

This clone was recorded only once. The gene calls are TRBV19 and TRBJ1-5, with D possibly matching TRBD1 (6 bases). Germline CDR1 is LNHDA and CDR2 is SQIVND (reference sequence). With 3 bases removed from V and 0 bases from J, the gap between germline ends came to 12 bases. This CDR3 has 16 residues. CDR3 protein: CASSIRTGYSNQPQHF. Here the CDR3 DNA reads TGTGCCAGTAGTATTCGTACAGGGTATAGCAATCAGCCCCAGCATTTT.

The CDR3 reads CASGTERRTEAFF. DNA of the CDR3: TGTGCTAGTGGGACGGAGAGGAGGACTGAAGCTTTCTTT. V is TRBV12-5 and J is TRBJ1-1, with no clear D. The CDR3 runs 13 residues. V was clipped by 6 bases and J by 5 bases, with 13 bases between them. CDR1 LGHNT and CDR2 FRNRAP come from the germline V gene.

V and J are TRBV5-1 and TRBJ1-4, with D possibly matching TRBD1 (6 bases). This CDR3 comprises 14 residues. V was pared by 1 base and J by 3 bases, with 7 bases between. CDR1 is SGHRS, CDR2 YFSETQ, per germline. In DNA form, the CDR3 reads TGCGCCAGCAGCTTGTCAGGGGCTAATGAAAAACTGTTTTTT. Translation gives CASSLSGANEKLFF.

The rearrangement links TRBV3-1 (or the pseudogene TRBV3-2) to TRBJ1-3, with D possibly matching TRBD1 (5 bases). V lost 0 bases and J lost 0, with 9 bases in between. The germline V gene encodes CDR1 LGHDT and CDR2 YNNKEL (reference sequence). The CDR3 is 16 residues long. DNA for the CDR3: TGTGCCAGCAGCCAAGATCGGGGGATCTCTGGAAACACCATATATTTT. It specifies CASSQDRGISGNTIYF.

The chain couples TRBV18 to TRBJ1-2; 7 bases line up with TRBD1. This CDR3 region has 15 residues. Germline values: CDR1 KGHSH, CDR2 LQKENI. V shed 6 bases and J 5 bases; nucleotides not matched to a gene: 12. CDR3 loop: CASSSTVQGGYGYTF. The CDR3 nucleotides read TGTGCCAGCTCCTCCACCGTCCAGGGGGGTTATGGCTACACCTTC.

The chain couples TRBV2 to TRBJ2-3, with a possible D match to TRBD1 (5 bases). V was pared by 2 bases and J by 6 bases, with 15 bases between. This CDR3 contains 15 residues. Germline V CDR1 and CDR2: SNHLY, FYNNEI. The CDR3 region has the DNA TGTGCCAGCAGTGAATCTGGGCAGGGCGTCGATACGCAGTATTTT. This codes for CASSESGQGVDTQYF.

This chain connects TRBV18 to TRBJ1-5; TRBD1 might be the D (5 bases). The CDR3 consists of 15 residues. V lost 6 bases and J lost 0, with 12 bases in between. Germline V lookup: CDR1 KGHSH, CDR2 LQKENI. CDR3 sequence (DNA): TGTGCCAGCTCGCGGGGGGTCGATAGCAATCAGCCCCAGCATTTT. Translation gives CASSRGVDSNQPQHF.

The chain links TRBV7-9 to TRBJ2-3; D tentatively fits TRBD1 or TRBD2 (5 bases each). The CDR3 sequence is 15 residues long. Trimming removed 6 bases at V and 9 bases at J, with 22 bases between. CDR1 is SEHNR and CDR2 is FQNEAQ in the germline V gene (reference sequence). The CDR3 reads CASSQWGTDLTTQYF. The CDR3, as DNA: TGTGCCAGCAGTCAGTGGGGGACGGACTTGACAACGCAGTATTTT.

The chain joins TRBV6-2 or TRBV6-3 to TRBJ1-4; no reliable D call. V dropped 2 bases and J dropped 0 bases, with 10 bases sitting between them. Germline CDR1 is MNHEY and CDR2 is SVGEGT. The CDR3 sequence is 16 residues long. In DNA, the CDR3 is TGTGCCAGCAGTTACCCGGGCGGAGCAACTAATGAAAAACTGTTTTTT. Translating gives CASSYPGGATNEKLFF.

V usage is TRBV29-1 and J usage is TRBJ2-3; 9 bases match TRBD2. V shed 3 bases, J shed 8 bases, and the junction held 15 bases outside the gene matches. The CDR3 loop spans 16 amino acids. Germline CDR1 SQVTM, CDR2 ANQGSEA. CDR3 DNA: TGCAGCGTTGAGGGCGCGGGGGGGCTGACGGCAGGTACGCAGTATTTT. Amino acid sequence: CSVEGAGGLTAGTQYF.

This chain links TRBV27 with TRBJ1-5, with a weak D call TRBD1 (6 bases). Germline-derived CDR1 and CDR2 are MNHEY and SMNVEV (reference sequence). The CDR3 consists of 14 residues. Trimming shortened V by 1 base and J by 5 bases, and 9 bases separated the two germline ends. CDR3 bases: TGTGCCAGCAGTTTATTAGGGGGTGATCAGCCCCAGCATTTT. This encodes CASSLLGGDQPQHF.

The chain employs TRBV7-2 and TRBJ1-2; D is uncertain. In germline, CDR1 is SGHTA, CDR2 FQGNSA. V was shortened by 5 bases and J by 8 bases, with 12 bases between the two germline ends. The length of the CDR3 is 12 residues. CDR3 sequence reads: CASSGEGWGYTF. CDR3 nucleotide sequence: TGTGCCAGCAGCGGGGAGGGTTGGGGCTACACCTTC.

This rearrangement joins TRBV6-2 or TRBV6-3 to TRBJ2-1; D call uncertain. Trimming pared 2 bases from V and 8 bases from J, leaving 16 bases between. Germline loops: CDR1 MNHEY, CDR2 SVGEGT. The CDR3 runs to 15 residues. CDR3 residues: CASSYVVGMGDEQFF. Here the CDR3 DNA reads TGTGCCAGCAGTTACGTTGTGGGGATGGGCGATGAGCAGTTCTTC.

V and J are TRBV7-8 and TRBJ1-1; D unresolved. The CDR3 loop spans 13 amino acids. V shed 8 bases and J shed 2 bases, with 12 bases lying between them. Germline loops: CDR1 SGHVS, CDR2 FQNEAQ. Written as DNA, the CDR3 is TGTGCCAGCTCTCGGGCCCCAAACACTGAAGCTTTCTTT. This gives the protein CASSRAPNTEAFF.

V is TRBV5-4 and J is TRBJ1-2; perhaps TRBD1 as D (6 bases). Per germline, CDR1 SGHNT and CDR2 YYREEE (reference sequence). This CDR3 contains 14 residues. Trimming shortened V by 0 bases and J by 3 bases, and 9 bases separated the two germline ends. For the CDR3, the DNA is TGTGCCAGCAGCTTGGTAGGGGGTGACTATGGCTACACCTTC. Translated: CASSLVGGDYGYTF.

The chain recombines TRBV7-9 with TRBJ2-1; a possible D gene is TRBD1 (6 bases). The CDR3 runs 14 residues. Trimming removed 1 base at V and 7 bases at J, with 11 bases between. Germline V gives CDR1 SEHNR, CDR2 FQNEAQ (reference sequence). CDR3 sequence (DNA): TGTGCCAGCAGCTTAGATACTAGGGGGAATGAGCAGTTCTTC. The encoded protein is CASSLDTRGNEQFF.

The genes are TRBV11-2 and TRBJ2-5; no clear D gene. This CDR3 has 12 residues. V lost 0 bases, J lost 7 bases, and 6 bases lay in between. Germline V lookup: CDR1 SGHAT, CDR2 FQNNGV. The CDR3 nucleotides are TGTGCCAGCAGCTTAGAAGGCGGGACCCAGTACTTC. This sequence encodes CASSLEGGTQYF.

This clone was recorded only once. The V gene is TRBV5-1, the J gene TRBJ1-1, with a weak D call TRBD1 (5 bases). CDR1 is SGHRS, CDR2 YFSETQ, per germline. The CDR3 is 13 amino acids. Trimming shortened V by 5 bases and J by 3 bases, and 11 bases separated the two germline ends. CDR3 protein: CASRLLQDTEAFF. DNA for the CDR3: TGCGCCAGCAGACTATTACAGGACACTGAAGCTTTCTTT. The variable domain in full, completed from reference TRBV5-1 and TRBJ1-1, reads KAGVTQTPRYLIKTRGQQVTLSCSPISGHRSVSWYQQTPGQGLQFLFEYFSETQRNKGNFPGRFSGRQFSNSRSEMNVSTLELGDSALYLCASRLLQDTEAFFGQGTRLTVV.